The source of this T cell receptor (beta chain) is a study of CD8 T cells in Susac syndrome. Reverse transcription of roughly 0.5 to 1 ug RNA was carried out with random hexamers. The CDR3 of TCR beta was amplified by immunoSEQ multiplex PCR across 54 Vbeta and 13 Jbeta. TCRdb reprocessed the immunoSEQ multiplex PCR reads via MiXCR and lists one record per CDR3 protein. The sample includes approximately 200,000 distinct CDR3 sequences, about 96% of them seen just once. Germline lookup yields CDR1 MDHEN and CDR2 SYDVKM. This CDR3 is 13 amino acids long. Trimming cost V 5 bases and J 10 bases, with 15 bases left between them.

The chain is built from TRBV28 and TRBJ1-5, with D perhaps matching TRBD1 (6 bases). The source material was CD4+ T cells from PBMCs. This clonotype originated in a human donor with multiple sclerosis. CDR3 coding DNA: TGTGCCAGCAGTGCGACAGGAAGTATACCCCAGCATTTT. Translating gives CASSATGSIPQHF. Filled out from reference TRBV28 and TRBJ1-5, the complete variable domain reads DVKVTQSSRYLVKRTGEKVFLECVQDMDHENMFWYRQDPGLGLRLIYFSYDVKMKEKGDIPEGYSVSREKKERFSLILESASTNQTSMYLCASSATGSIPQHFGDGTRLSIL.